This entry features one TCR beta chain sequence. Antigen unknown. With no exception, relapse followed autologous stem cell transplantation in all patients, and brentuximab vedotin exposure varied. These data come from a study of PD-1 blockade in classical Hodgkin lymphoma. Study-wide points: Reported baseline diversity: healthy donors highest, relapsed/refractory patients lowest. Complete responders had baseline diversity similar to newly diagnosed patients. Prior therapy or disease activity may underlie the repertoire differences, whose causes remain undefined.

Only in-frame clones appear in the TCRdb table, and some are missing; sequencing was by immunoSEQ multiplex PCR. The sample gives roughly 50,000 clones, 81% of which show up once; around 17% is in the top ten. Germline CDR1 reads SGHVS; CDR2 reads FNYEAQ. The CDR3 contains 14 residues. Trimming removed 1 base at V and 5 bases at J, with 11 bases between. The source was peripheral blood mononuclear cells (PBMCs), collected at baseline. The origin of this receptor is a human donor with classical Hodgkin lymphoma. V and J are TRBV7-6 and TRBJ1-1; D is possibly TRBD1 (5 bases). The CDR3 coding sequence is TGTGCCAGCAGCTTAGGTCAGGGCCGTACTGAAGCTTTCTTT. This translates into CASSLGQGRTEAFF.